This T cell receptor beta chain was observed in a study of CD4 T cells in relation to SARS-CoV-2 and coronaviruses. Across the study: PBMCs were cultured with antigen for over nine days before TCR beta sequencing. Study results and caveats: In roughly 60% of donors, memory CD4+ clonotypes crossrecognized SARS-CoV-2 and at least one common cold coronavirus spike. Compared with monoreactive clones, crossreactive clones showed significantly weaker SARS-CoV-2 expansion.

This CDR3 has 15 amino acids. Germline V CDR1 and CDR2: LNHDA, SQIVND (reference sequence). V dropped 6 bases and J dropped 5; count of bases not matched to a gene: 9. A remark on this clone: Its antigen is not known.

Before the COVID-19 pandemic, during about 2010-2018, CD4+ T cells were taken from unexposed donors. After about 10 days of culture, CD4+ T cells were isolated. Unexposed-donor CD4+ T cells were probed with SARS-CoV-2 S/N and four cold-coronavirus spikes, cells permitting. Clones were read by immunoSEQ multiplex PCR, and TCRdb kept only the in-frame ones, dropping some. The profile covers fewer than 20,000 clones, with around 77% appearing a single time and around 9.6% taken by the ten largest. The chain recombines TRBV19 with TRBJ2-7; 11 bases are a match to TRBD1. This clonotype originated in a human donor in good health. Input material: CD4+ T cells from PBMCs, cultured in vitro. As DNA, the CDR3 is TGTGCCAGTAGACGCGGACAGGGGGCAGGAAACGAGCAGTACTTC. This encodes CASRRGQGAGNEQYF. The variable domain in full, completed from reference TRBV19 and TRBJ2-7, reads DGGITQSPKYLFRKEGQNVTLSCEQNLNHDAMYWYRQDPGQGLRLIYYSQIVNDFQKGDIAEGYSVSREKKESFPLTVTSAQKNPTAFYLCASRRGQGAGNEQYFGPGTRLTVT.